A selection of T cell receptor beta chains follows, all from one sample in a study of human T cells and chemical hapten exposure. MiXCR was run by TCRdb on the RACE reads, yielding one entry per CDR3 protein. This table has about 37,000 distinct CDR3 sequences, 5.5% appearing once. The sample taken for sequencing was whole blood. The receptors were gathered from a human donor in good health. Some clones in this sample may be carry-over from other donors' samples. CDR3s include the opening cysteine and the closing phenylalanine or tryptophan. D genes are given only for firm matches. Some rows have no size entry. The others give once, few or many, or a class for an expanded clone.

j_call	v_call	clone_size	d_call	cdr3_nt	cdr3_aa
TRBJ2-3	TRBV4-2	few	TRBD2	TGTGCCAGCAGCCAAGATGGTCTAGCGGGACGATCTAGCACAGATACGCAGTATTTT	CASSQDGLAGRSSTDTQYF
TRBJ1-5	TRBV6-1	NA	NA	TGTGCCAGCAGAAGGGCAGAAGGAAATCAGCCCCAGCATTTT	CASRRAEGNQPQHF
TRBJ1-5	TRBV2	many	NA	TGTGCCAGCAGTGGGACAAGCGATAATCAGCCCCAGCATTTT	CASSGTSDNQPQHF
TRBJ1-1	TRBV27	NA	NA	TGTGCCAGCAGTTTAAATGAATTCAGCTTTGAAGCTTTCTTT	CASSLNEFSFEAFF
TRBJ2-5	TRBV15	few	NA	TGTGCCACCAGCAGAGATATGGAGACCCAGTACTTC	CATSRDMETQYF
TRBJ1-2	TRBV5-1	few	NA	TGCGCCAGCAGCTTGGACACCGGGACTCGGGGAGGCTACACCTTC	CASSLDTGTRGGYTF
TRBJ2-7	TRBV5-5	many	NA	TGTGCCAGCAGCGGCCCGCTTTTCTACGAGCAGTACTTC	CASSGPLFYEQYF
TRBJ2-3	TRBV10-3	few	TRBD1	TGTGCCATCAGCAACAGGGGAACCACAGATACGCAGTATTTT	CAISNRGTTDTQYF
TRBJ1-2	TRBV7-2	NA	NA	TGTGCCAGCAGCTTAAAGTCCAACTATGGCTACACCTTC	CASSLKSNYGYTF
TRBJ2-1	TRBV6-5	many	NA	TGTGCCAGCAGGACCACAGGTTCATCGCAGTTCTTC	CASRTTGSSQFF
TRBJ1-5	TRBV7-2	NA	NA	TGTGCCAGCAGCTTAGGGAGGGGGAGTCAGCCCCAGCATTTT	CASSLGRGSQPQHF
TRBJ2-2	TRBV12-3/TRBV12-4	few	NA	TGTGCCAGCAGTTTCGACTCGCGGCCCGGGGAGCTGTTTTTT	CASSFDSRPGELFF
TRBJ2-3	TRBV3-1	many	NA	TGTGCCAGCAGCTCTGCTAGCACTAGCACAGATACGCAGTATTTT	CASSSASTSTDTQYF
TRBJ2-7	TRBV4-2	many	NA	TGTGCCAGCAGGCCTCGAGCGGAGGCCTCCTACGAGCAGTACTTC	CASRPRAEASYEQYF
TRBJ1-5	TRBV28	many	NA	TGTGCCAGCACCCTCAAAAATTTAAGCAATCAGCCCCAGCATTTT	CASTLKNLSNQPQHF
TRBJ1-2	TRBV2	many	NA	TGTGCCAGCTCCCGGACGGCAGGGCCTCGGAGCTACACCTTC	CASSRTAGPRSYTF
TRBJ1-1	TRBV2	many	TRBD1	TGTGCCAGCAGTGAAGTTCAAGGGACAGGGTATACTGAAGCTTTCTTT	CASSEVQGTGYTEAFF
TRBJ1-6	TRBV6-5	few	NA	TGTGCCAGCAGTTATCGGGAGGGATTCAAGAATTCACCCCTCCACTTT	CASSYREGFKNSPLHF
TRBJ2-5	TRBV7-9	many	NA	TGTGCCAGCAGCTTACTCTTGGAGACCCAGTACTTC	CASSLLLETQYF
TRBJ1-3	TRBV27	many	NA	TGTGCCAGCAGTATGAGGGGCCCGGGAAACACCATATATTTT	CASSMRGPGNTIYF
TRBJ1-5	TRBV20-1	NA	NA	TGCAGTTGTTCTAACGGGCAGCCCCAGCATTTT	CSCSNGQPQHF
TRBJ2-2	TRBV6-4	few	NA	TGTGCCAGCAGTGATGGGTTCAGCTCCGGGGAGCTGTTTTTT	CASSDGFSSGELFF
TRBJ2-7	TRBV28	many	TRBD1	TGTGCCAGCAGTTCGGACAGGGGCCCGCCGGAGCAGTACTTC	CASSSDRGPPEQYF
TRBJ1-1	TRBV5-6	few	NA	TGTGCCAGCAGCCCGCGGAGGCTCCCTGAAGCTTTCTTT	CASSPRRLPEAFF
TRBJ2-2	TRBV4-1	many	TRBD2	TGCGCCAGCAGCCTCCGACTAGCGGGCGTGAACACCGGGGAGCTGTTTTTT	CASSLRLAGVNTGELFF
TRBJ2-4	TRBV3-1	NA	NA	TGTGCCAGCAGCCGACCCCCAGTTGACATTCAGTACTTC	CASSRPPVDIQYF
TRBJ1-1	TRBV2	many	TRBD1	TGTGCCAGCACACGAGAGGGGGCCGCGGGCGCTGAAGCTTTCTTT	CASTREGAAGAEAFF
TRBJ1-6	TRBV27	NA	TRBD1	TGTGCCAGCACCCCCGAGAGACAGGGGGCCTATAATTCACCCCTCCACTTT	CASTPERQGAYNSPLHF
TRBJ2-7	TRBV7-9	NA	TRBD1	TGTGCCAGCAGCATACAGGGGGGTCCCTACGAGCAGTACTTC	CASSIQGGPYEQYF
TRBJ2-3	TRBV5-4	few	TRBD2	TGTGCCAGCAGCTCGTGGACTAGCGGAAGCACAGATACGCAGTATTTT	CASSSWTSGSTDTQYF
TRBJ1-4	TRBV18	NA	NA	TGTGCCAGCTCACCCAACGGGGGGGCTGGGGAAAAACTGTTTTTT	CASSPNGGAGEKLFF
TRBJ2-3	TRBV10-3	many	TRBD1	TGTGCCATCAGTGAGCCGGGACAGGGGACAGATACGCAGTATTTT	CAISEPGQGTDTQYF
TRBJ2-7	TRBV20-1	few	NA	TGCAGTGCTAGAGTACAACGACCGATCTACGAGCAGTACTTC	CSARVQRPIYEQYF
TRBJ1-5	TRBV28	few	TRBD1	TGTGCCAGCAGTTCCGGGACAGGGAGGCAGCCCCAGCATTTT	CASSSGTGRQPQHF
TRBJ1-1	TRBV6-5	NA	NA	TGTGCCAGCAGGGACACCTTGAACACTGAAGCTTTCTTT	CASRDTLNTEAFF
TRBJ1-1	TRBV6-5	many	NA	TGTGCCAGCAGTTTTCAGGGGCCTGGCACCCATTCGAACACTGAAGCTTTCTTT	CASSFQGPGTHSNTEAFF
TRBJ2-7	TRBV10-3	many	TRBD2	TGTGCCATCATGCAGACTAGCGGAGGGATGGGCGAGCAGTACTTC	CAIMQTSGGMGEQYF
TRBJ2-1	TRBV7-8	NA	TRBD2	TGTGCCAGCAGCTTAGCGGGTAGCGGGAGGGCCGGTGGCAATGAGCAGTTCTTC	CASSLAGSGRAGGNEQFF
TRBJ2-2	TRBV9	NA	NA	TGTGCCAGCAGCGTAGAAGGGGCCGGGGAGCTGTTTTTT	CASSVEGAGELFF
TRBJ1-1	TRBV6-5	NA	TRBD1	TGTGCCAGCAGTTACTCATCGACAGGGGACACTGAAGCTTTCTTT	CASSYSSTGDTEAFF
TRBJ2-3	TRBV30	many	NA	TGTGCCTGGAGTCCAATGTTATTAGATACGCAGTATTTT	CAWSPMLLDTQYF
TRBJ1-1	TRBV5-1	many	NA	TGCGCCAGCAGCTCCGGGCAGGCGTACGCCGACACTGAAGCTTTCTTT	CASSSGQAYADTEAFF
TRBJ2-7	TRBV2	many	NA	TGTGCCAGCAGTGTGGACAGTAATTCCTACGAGCAGTACTTC	CASSVDSNSYEQYF
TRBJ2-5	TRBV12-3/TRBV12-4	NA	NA	TGTGCCAGCAGTTTAGTTGCCGCCGTTGGAGAGACCCAGTACTTC	CASSLVAAVGETQYF